One sample yielded the 10 T cell receptor beta chains listed below, sequenced in a study of cytomegalovirus exposure and HLA in healthy donors. Method: immunoSEQ multiplex PCR; TCRdb's copy keeps in-frame clones and lacks some. Seen here are 250,000 to 400,000 clones, roughly 87% observed once, and the top ten hold over 1%. Source material: PBMCs. The source of these receptors is a woman in her twenties or thirties in good health and CMV-seropositive.

The genes are TRBV28 and TRBJ1-1; D perhaps matches TRBD1 (6 bases). The V end lost 0 bases, the J end lost 2 bases, and 10 bases lay between the germline ends. The CDR3 consists of 15 residues. Germline values: CDR1 MDHEN, CDR2 SYDVKM. The CDR3 DNA sequence: TGTGCCAGCAGTTTATGGAGGGGGGGAAACACTGAAGCTTTCTTT. Translated: CASSLWRGGNTEAFF. Full variable domain (remainder filled in from reference TRBV28 and TRBJ1-1): DVKVTQSSRYLVKRTGEKVFLECVQDMDHENMFWYRQDPGLGLRLIYFSYDVKMKEKGDIPEGYSVSREKKERFSLILESASTNQTSMYLCASSLWRGGNTEAFFGQGTRLTVV.

This chain uses TRBV4-3 with TRBJ1-2; a weak D match, TRBD1 (5 bases). The CDR3 has 16 amino acids. V was clipped by 1 base and J by 5 bases, with 17 bases between them. In germline, CDR1 is LGHNA, CDR2 YSLEER. The CDR3 sequence is CASSQAARGAGYGYTF. In DNA form, the CDR3 reads TGCGCCAGCAGCCAAGCCGCGAGGGGCGCCGGGTATGGCTACACCTTC.

The chain employs TRBV2 and TRBJ2-1; D perhaps matches TRBD2 (5 bases). Trimming took off 3 bases at V and 7 bases at J, with 10 bases between the two ends. The CDR3 runs to 13 residues. The germline CDR1 and CDR2 sequences are SNHLY and FYNNEI. CDR3 DNA sequence: TGTGCCAGCAGTGATAGACCGGGGAATGAGCAGTTCTTC. Its protein product is CASSDRPGNEQFF.

V and J are TRBV4-1 and TRBJ2-7; 7 bases map to TRBD1. The CDR3 has 15 residues. V lost 5 bases, J lost 4 bases, and 11 bases stayed unmatched. The V gene's germline CDR1 is MGHRA and CDR2 YSYEKL. The CDR3 DNA follows: TGCGCCAGCAGCTCTTCAGGGGGTTCGAGTTACGAGCAGTACTTC. Translated: CASSSSGGSSYEQYF.

The chain links TRBV7-6 to TRBJ2-7; 8 nucleotides agree with TRBD2. CDR3 length: 15 residues. Looked up from germline, CDR1 is SGHVS and CDR2 is FNYEAQ. The V and J ends lost 5 bases and 0 bases, in that order; junction bases with no gene match: 6. CDR3 bases: TGTGCCAGCAGCACAATAGCGGGAAGCTCCTACGAGCAGTACTTC. It translates to CASSTIAGSSYEQYF.

The chain combines TRBV28 with TRBJ2-2; D is ambiguous. This CDR3 is built from 16 residues. V lost 4 bases and J 2 bases, leaving 14 bases between the germline ends. Germline loops: CDR1 MDHEN, CDR2 SYDVKM. The CDR3 sequence is CASSSFAARNTGELFF. Written as DNA, the CDR3 is TGTGCCAGCAGTTCCTTCGCTGCAAGAAACACCGGGGAGCTGTTTTTT.

The chain recombines TRBV7-2 with TRBJ1-6, with D possibly matching TRBD1 (5 bases). Germline V CDR1 and CDR2: SGHTA, FQGNSA. This CDR3 has 15 residues. Trimming removed 3 bases at V and 8 bases at J, with 14 bases between. CDR3 amino acids: CASSLDPGSDSPLHF. The CDR3 coding sequence is TGTGCCAGCAGCTTGGACCCAGGGAGTGATTCACCCCTCCACTTT. Variable domain in full (rest from reference TRBV7-2 and TRBJ1-6): GAGVSQSPSNKVTEKGKDVELRCDPISGHTALYWYRQSLGQGLEFLIYFQGNSAPDKSGLPSDRFSAERTGGSVSTLTIQRTQQEDSAVYLCASSLDPGSDSPLHFGNGTRLTVT.

CDR3 protein: CASSLFASGLGYEQFF. CDR3 nucleotide sequence: TGTGCCAGCAGTTTATTCGCTAGCGGTCTTGGGTATGAGCAGTTCTTC. The rearrangement links TRBV27 to TRBJ2-1; 7 positions match TRBD2. V shed 1 base and J 8 bases; nucleotides not matched to a gene: 11. Germline V gives CDR1 MNHEY, CDR2 SMNVEV (reference sequence). This CDR3 spans 16 amino acids.

The V gene is TRBV2, the J gene TRBJ2-2, with D perhaps matching TRBD1 (5 bases). The CDR3 has 14 amino acids. Trimming stripped 4 bases from V and 5 bases from J, with 11 bases between. The germline gives CDR1 SNHLY, CDR2 FYNNEI. The CDR3 region is CASSAGPGTGELFF. In DNA, the CDR3 is TGTGCCAGCAGTGCAGGCCCAGGGACCGGGGAGCTGTTTTTT.

The rearrangement joins TRBV28 to TRBJ1-2, with D perhaps TRBD1 (6 bases). Germline lookup yields CDR1 MDHEN and CDR2 SYDVKM. Trimming took 0 bases from V and 4 from J, leaving 15 bases between them. This CDR3 is 16 amino acids long. The CDR3 DNA reads as TGTGCCAGCAGTTTATGGCGTCAGGGGTTGGGCTATGGCTACACCTTC. Residues: CASSLWRQGLGYGYTF.